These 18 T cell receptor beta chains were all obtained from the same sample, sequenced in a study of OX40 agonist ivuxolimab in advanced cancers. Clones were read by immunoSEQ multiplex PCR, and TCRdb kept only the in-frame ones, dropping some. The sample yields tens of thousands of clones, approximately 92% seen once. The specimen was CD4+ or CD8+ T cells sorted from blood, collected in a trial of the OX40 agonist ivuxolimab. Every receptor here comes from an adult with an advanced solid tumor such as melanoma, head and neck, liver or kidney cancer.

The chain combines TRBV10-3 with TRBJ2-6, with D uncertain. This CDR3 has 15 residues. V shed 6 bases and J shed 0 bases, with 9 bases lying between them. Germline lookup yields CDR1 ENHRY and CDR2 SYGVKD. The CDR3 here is CAIRSSISGANVLTF. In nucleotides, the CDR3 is TGTGCCATCAGATCGAGTATCTCTGGGGCCAACGTCCTGACTTTC.

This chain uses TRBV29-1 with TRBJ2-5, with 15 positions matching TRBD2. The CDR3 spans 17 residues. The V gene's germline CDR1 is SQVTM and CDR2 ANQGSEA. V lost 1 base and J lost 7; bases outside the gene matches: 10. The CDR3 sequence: CSVEGTSGRAFKGTQYF. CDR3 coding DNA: TGCAGCGTTGAAGGGACTAGCGGGAGGGCCTTCAAAGGGACCCAGTACTTC.

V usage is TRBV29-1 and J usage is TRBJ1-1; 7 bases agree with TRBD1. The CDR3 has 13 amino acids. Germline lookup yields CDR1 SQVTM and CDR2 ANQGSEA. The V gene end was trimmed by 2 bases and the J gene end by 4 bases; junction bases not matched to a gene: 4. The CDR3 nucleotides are TGCAGCGTTGAAAGGGGGCCGGGCACTGAAGCTTTCTTT. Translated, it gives CSVERGPGTEAFF.

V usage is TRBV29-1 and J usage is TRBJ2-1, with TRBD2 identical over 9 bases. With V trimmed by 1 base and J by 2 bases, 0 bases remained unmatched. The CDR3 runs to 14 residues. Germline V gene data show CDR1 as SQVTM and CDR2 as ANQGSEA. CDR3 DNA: TGCAGCGTTGAAGGGACTAGCGCCTACAATGAGCAGTTCTTC. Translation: CSVEGTSAYNEQFF.

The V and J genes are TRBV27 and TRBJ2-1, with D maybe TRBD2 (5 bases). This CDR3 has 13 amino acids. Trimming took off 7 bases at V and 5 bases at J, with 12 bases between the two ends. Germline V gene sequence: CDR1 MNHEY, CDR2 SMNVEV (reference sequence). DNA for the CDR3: TGTGCCAGCACTGGACTGCGGAACAATGAGCAGTTCTTC. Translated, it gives CASTGLRNNEQFF.

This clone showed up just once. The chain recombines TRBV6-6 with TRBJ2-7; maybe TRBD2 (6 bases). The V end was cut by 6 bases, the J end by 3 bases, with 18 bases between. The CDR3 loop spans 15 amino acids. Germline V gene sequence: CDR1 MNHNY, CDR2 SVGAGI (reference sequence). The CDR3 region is CASSTWGGKNYEQYF. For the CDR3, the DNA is TGTGCCAGCAGCACTTGGGGCGGGAAAAACTACGAGCAGTACTTC.

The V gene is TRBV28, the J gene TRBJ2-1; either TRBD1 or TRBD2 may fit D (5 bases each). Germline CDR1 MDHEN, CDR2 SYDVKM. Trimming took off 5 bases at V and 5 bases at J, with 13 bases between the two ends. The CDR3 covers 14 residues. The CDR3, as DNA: TGTGCCAGCAGTCCCGGGACGAAAGACAATGAGCAGTTCTTC. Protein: CASSPGTKDNEQFF.

CDR3 coding DNA: TGTGCCAGCAGTGATTCCACAACTAATGAAAAACTGTTTTTT. Residues: CASSDSTTNEKLFF. V is TRBV6-1 and J is TRBJ1-4, with D hard to call. The CDR3 runs 14 residues. CDR1 MNHNS and CDR2 SASEGT come from the germline V gene. Trimming stripped 3 bases from V and 0 bases from J, with 5 bases between.

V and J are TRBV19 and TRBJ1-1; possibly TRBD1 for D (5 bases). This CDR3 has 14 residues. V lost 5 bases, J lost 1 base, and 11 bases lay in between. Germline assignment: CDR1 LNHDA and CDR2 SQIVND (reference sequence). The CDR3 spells CASSSGNRNTEAFF. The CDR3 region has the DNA TGTGCCAGTAGTTCAGGGAATCGGAACACTGAAGCTTTCTTT. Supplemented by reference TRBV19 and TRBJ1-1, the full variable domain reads DGGITQSPKYLFRKEGQNVTLSCEQNLNHDAMYWYRQDPGQGLRLIYYSQIVNDFQKGDIAEGYSVSREKKESFPLTVTSAQKNPTAFYLCASSSGNRNTEAFFGQGTRLTVV.

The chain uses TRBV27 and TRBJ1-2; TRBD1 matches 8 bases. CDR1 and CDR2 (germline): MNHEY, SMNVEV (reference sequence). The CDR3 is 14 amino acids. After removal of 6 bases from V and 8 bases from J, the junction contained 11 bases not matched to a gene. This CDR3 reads CASRSSGGGGGYTF. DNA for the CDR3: TGTGCCAGCAGATCGTCAGGGGGCGGGGGCGGCTACACCTTC.

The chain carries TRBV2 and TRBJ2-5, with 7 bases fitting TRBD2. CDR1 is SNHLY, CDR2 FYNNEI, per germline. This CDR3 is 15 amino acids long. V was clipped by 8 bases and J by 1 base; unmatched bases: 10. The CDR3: CASRPASGRQETQYF. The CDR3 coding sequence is TGTGCCAGCCGTCCGGCTAGCGGACGCCAAGAGACCCAGTACTTC.

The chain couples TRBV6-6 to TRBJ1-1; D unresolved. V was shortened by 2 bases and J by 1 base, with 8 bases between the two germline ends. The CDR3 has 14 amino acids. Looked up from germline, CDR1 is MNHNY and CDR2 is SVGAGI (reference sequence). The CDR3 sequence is CASSYNAQNTEAFF. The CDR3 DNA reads TGTGCCAGCAGTTACAACGCGCAGAACACTGAAGCTTTCTTT.

The CDR3, as DNA: TGTGCCAGCAGCTTACCCGGACTCGAGCAGTACTTC. Translated, it gives CASSLPGLEQYF. The chain combines TRBV11-2 with TRBJ2-7; D possibly corresponds to TRBD2 (5 bases). Germline V gene sequence: CDR1 SGHAT, CDR2 FQNNGV. The V and J ends lost 2 bases and 6 bases respectively, with 8 bases between them. CDR3 length: 12 amino acids. Full variable domain (missing parts from reference TRBV11-2 and TRBJ2-7): EAGVAQSPRYKIIEKRQSVAFWCNPISGHATLYWYQQILGQGPKLLIQFQNNGVVDDSQLPKDRFSAERLKGVDSTLKIQPAKLEDSAVYLCASSLPGLEQYFGPGTRLTVT.

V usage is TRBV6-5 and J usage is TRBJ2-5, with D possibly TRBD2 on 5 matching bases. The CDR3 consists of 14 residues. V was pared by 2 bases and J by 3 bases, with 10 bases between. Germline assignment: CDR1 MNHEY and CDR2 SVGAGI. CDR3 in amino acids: CASSYHDYKETQYF. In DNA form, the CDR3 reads TGTGCCAGCAGTTACCACGACTACAAAGAGACCCAGTACTTC.

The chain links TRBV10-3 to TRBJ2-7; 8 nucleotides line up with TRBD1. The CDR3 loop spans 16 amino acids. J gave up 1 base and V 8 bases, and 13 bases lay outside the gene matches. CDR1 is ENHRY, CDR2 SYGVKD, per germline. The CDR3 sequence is CAISQGEASASYEQYF. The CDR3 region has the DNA TGTGCCATCTCACAGGGGGAGGCTAGCGCGTCCTACGAGCAGTACTTC.

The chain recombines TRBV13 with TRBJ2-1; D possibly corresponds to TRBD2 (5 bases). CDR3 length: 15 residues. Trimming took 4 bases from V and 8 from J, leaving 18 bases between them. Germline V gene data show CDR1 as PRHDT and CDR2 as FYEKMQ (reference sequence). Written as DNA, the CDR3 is TGTGCCAGCAGCTCAGTGGGAGATCTGGTTGATGAGCAGTTCTTC. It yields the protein CASSSVGDLVDEQFF.

In nucleotides, the CDR3 is TGCAGCGTTGTGAGGGGTATGAACACTGAAGCTTTCTTT. Its protein product is CSVVRGMNTEAFF. The gene calls are TRBV29-1 and TRBJ1-1; D may be TRBD1 (5 bases). V lost 4 bases and J lost 0, with 9 bases in between. The CDR3 is 13 amino acids. Germline V gene data show CDR1 as SQVTM and CDR2 as ANQGSEA.

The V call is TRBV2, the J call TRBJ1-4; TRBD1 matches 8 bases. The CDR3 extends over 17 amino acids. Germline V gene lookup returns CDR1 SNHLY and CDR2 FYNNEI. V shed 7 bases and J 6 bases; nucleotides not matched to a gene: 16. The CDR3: CASTNSGTGLADEKLFF. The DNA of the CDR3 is TGTGCCAGCACCAACTCCGGGACAGGCCTGGCTGATGAAAAACTGTTTTTT.